This TCR beta chain is from a study of control samples from healthy donors and cancer patients. Libraries were prepared by immunoSEQ multiplex PCR; TCRdb keeps only in-frame clonotypes and omits some of them. The sample records 100,000 or so clones, about four fifths being singletons. The CDR3 is 13 residues long. Germline CDR1 LGHDT, CDR2 YNNKEL (reference sequence). V was trimmed by 0 bases and J by 14 bases, leaving 16 bases between them. This TCR was recovered from a woman between 50 and 59 years old in good health. The rearrangement links TRBV3-1 (or the pseudogene TRBV3-2) to TRBJ1-2; tentatively, D is TRBD1 (5 bases). The sample comprised blood. CDR3 in DNA: TGTGCCAGCAGCCAAGATCGCCCAGGGAGGCGGACCTTC. Its protein is CASSQDRPGRRTF.